Detailed here is one T cell receptor (beta chain). It has no known antigen specificity. The sample holds no much larger clone one base away, and base qualities are not on file. Another Seattle source contributed samples from volunteer blood donors who had recovered from COVID-19. The collaborating institutions used their own protocols to collect whole blood in K2EDTA tubes. Collaborator samples were shipped for TCRbeta analysis as frozen whole blood, isolated PBMCs, or DNA extracted from either sample type. TCRbeta CDR3 regions were amplified from genomic DNA using the immunoSEQ Assay, a bias-controlled multiplex PCR. As for the authors' bioinformatics: Nucleated cell counts per sample were estimated from amplification of reference gene primers within the assay. Sequence reads were collapsed and filtered to measure the absolute abundance of every unique TCRbeta CDR3 rearrangement. For each sample, productive Simpson clonality was calculated by taking the square root of Simpson's diversity index across productive rearrangements. Here the immuneACCESS table is served through TCRdb, limited to in-frame sequences with V and J called. Missing clones are a known gap in these copies; in checked studies unresolved V genes cover under half, and the rest lacks a known reason. From that table come the V and J calls and clone size; the DNA was used to work out D and trimming. For this sample there are 200,000 to 250,000 clones; about four fifths appear just once. The top ten clones comprise 3% to 3.5% of the sample.

The CDR3 holds 12 amino acids from the cysteine to the phenylalanine. The CDR3 DNA has 36 bases and is translated from base 1. V is shortened by 9 bases, J by 5 bases, and the region joining them spans 13 bases. CDR1 and CDR2 are drawn from the germline V gene: MDHEN, SYDVKM. This record belongs to a study of blood T cell repertoires in COVID-19 (dated by TCRdb to the early 2020s). Background for the entire study: Samples from collaborators originated in the United States, Italy and Spain and spanned both the acute and convalescent phases of COVID-19. The prospective study material was composed of cDNA or gDNA derived from T cells, B-cell-depleted T cells, or PBMCs. Where available, HLA class I and class II types were taken from metadata supplied by the sample provider and were not determined by assay-based typing. Deeply sampled blood TCRbeta repertoires from subjects exposed to, actively infected with, or recovered from COVID-19 were included in the dataset. Nearly every sample came with metadata listing a de-identified subject ID, COVID-19 status, age in years and sex. Samples came from the ongoing ImmuneRACE study (first 160 participants) plus 1,254 subjects from 6 global collaborators. The repertoires were released in a freely available public database meant as a resource for research on the immune response to SARS-CoV-2.

Points the paper makes about the study in general: The amount of clinical and demographic metadata varied by source and participant and was provided uncurated.

The sample taken for sequencing was peripheral blood. The TCR comes from a woman aged 25 to 39 who had recovered from COVID-19. The chain uses TRBV28 and TRBJ1-2; no D gene can be assigned with confidence. The CDR3 reads as follows: CASWFEVYGYTF. The DNA sequence reads TGTGCCAGTTGGTTTGAGGTATATGGCTACACCTTC.